These 14 T cell receptor beta chains originate from one sample sequenced in a study of T cells in Graves' hyperthyroidism and ophthalmopathy (dated by TCRdb to the late 2010s). The library was obtained by multiplex PCR. Instrument used: Illumina HiSeq 2000. The TCR beta CDR3 regions were amplified from the RNA transcripts. The TCR CDR3 was subjected to a first round of RT-PCR using the HTBI primer set and the Qiagen OneStep RT-PCR kit. Clones were called with MiXCR by TCRdb after fastp trimmed the public reads at Q25, and only in-frame beta chains were retained. Rows with one shared CDR3 protein collapse into an entry with the most common genes and DNA. The sample table records under 300,000 distinct CDR3 sequences; 20% to 30% of these occur just once. The ten largest clones represent about 30% of the sample. Sequencing was performed on blood. The receptors originated from a man aged 35 to 55 with Graves' hyperthyroidism that later progressed to Graves' ophthalmopathy.

In this sample, this clonotype turned up many times. This rearrangement joins TRBV10-3 to TRBJ2-2; the D gene could be TRBD1 or TRBD2 (5 bases each). Trimming pared 2 bases from V and 4 bases from J, leaving 8 bases between. The CDR3 loop spans 14 amino acids. In germline, CDR1 is ENHRY, CDR2 SYGVKD. This CDR3 reads CAISERGGTGELFF. CDR3 in DNA: TGTGCCATCAGTGAGCGGGGCGGCACCGGGGAGCTGTTTTTT.

This clonotype appeared many times. This sequence joins TRBV4-1 and TRBJ1-2; TRBD1 matches 7 bases. The germline CDR1 and CDR2 sequences are MGHRA and YSYEKL. The CDR3 loop spans 16 amino acids. J lost 7 bases, V lost 3 bases, and 14 bases had no gene match. The CDR3 sequence is CASSHGRTTGAAGYTF. For the CDR3, the DNA is TGCGCCAGCAGCCACGGGCGCACTACAGGGGCGGCTGGCTACACCTTC.

This clonotype has ten or more counts. V and J are TRBV29-1 and TRBJ1-2; tentatively, D is TRBD1 (5 bases). Germline V gene lookup returns CDR1 SQVTM and CDR2 ANQGSEA. The ends were cut back, 6 bases at V and 1 base at J, with 9 bases in the middle. The CDR3 sequence is 12 residues long. Written as DNA, the CDR3 is TGCAGCGTCGGGGGGGTTAACTATGGCTACACCTTC. It is translated as CSVGGVNYGYTF.

In this sample, this clonotype turned up many times. The rearrangement joins TRBV6-4 to TRBJ2-6, with 7 bases fitting TRBD2. The ends lost 5 bases at V and 4 bases at J; junction bases unmatched: 11. The CDR3 consists of 17 residues. The germline CDR1 and CDR2 sequences are MRHNA and SNTAGT. The CDR3 reads CASSPGLPFPGANVLTF. The CDR3, as DNA: TGTGCCAGCAGTCCGGGACTACCTTTTCCGGGGGCCAACGTCCTGACTTTC.

This clonotype turned up a few times. CDR3 in amino acids: CASSGRGFMGNTEAFF. CDR3 nucleotide sequence: TGTGCCAGCAGTGGAAGGGGTTTTATGGGCAACACTGAAGCTTTCTTT. The rearrangement links TRBV12-3 or TRBV12-4 to TRBJ1-1, with a weak D call TRBD1 (5 bases). This CDR3 contains 16 residues. The germline V and J ends were trimmed by 5 bases and 2 bases, with 18 bases remaining between them.

Many counts were recorded for this clonotype. V and J are TRBV27 and TRBJ1-6; no firm D call. V lost 4 bases and J lost 8, with 15 bases in between. Germline CDR1 MNHEY, CDR2 SMNVEV (reference sequence). The CDR3 runs to 15 residues. The CDR3 DNA is TGTGCCAGCAGTTCCCGTGGCCACGGGGATTCACCCCTCCACTTT. Its protein is CASSSRGHGDSPLHF.

This clonotype was detected ten times or more. The chain joins TRBV18 to TRBJ1-1, with 8 bases fitting TRBD1. CDR1 is KGHSH, CDR2 LQKENI, per germline. V gave up 5 bases and J gave up 1 base; unmatched junction bases: 3. CDR3 length equals 14 residues. In DNA form, the CDR3 reads TGTGCCAGCTCATCAGGGGGCAAGAACACTGAAGCTTTCTTT. As protein: CASSSGGKNTEAFF.

The chain joins TRBV4-1 to TRBJ1-1; D might be TRBD1 (5 bases). This CDR3 is 17 amino acids long. Trimming removed 0 bases from V and 0 bases from J, with 14 bases in between. Germline V gene sequence: CDR1 MGHRA, CDR2 YSYEKL. The CDR3 bases are TGCGCCAGCAGCCAAGAGTGGGCGGGACGCTTGAACACTGAAGCTTTCTTT. Its translation: CASSQEWAGRLNTEAFF.

This clonotype was observed at least ten times. The chain carries TRBV20-1 and TRBJ1-2; no clear D gene. V shed 0 bases and J shed 8 bases, with 10 bases lying between them. CDR1 is DFQATT and CDR2 is SNEGSKA in the germline V gene (reference sequence). This CDR3 comprises 12 residues. CDR3 in amino acids: CSARDQMGGYTF. DNA for the CDR3: TGCAGTGCTAGAGATCAAATGGGAGGCTACACCTTC.

This clonotype was detected ten times or more. V usage is TRBV12-3 or TRBV12-4 and J usage is TRBJ2-5, with D perhaps being TRBD1 or TRBD2 (9 bases each). CDR3 length: 16 residues. Trimming pared 6 bases from V and 1 base from J, leaving 18 bases between. The CDR3 DNA sequence: TGTGCCAGCAGACGACTAGCGGACAGGGGCCAAGAGACCCAGTACTTC. The encoded protein is CASRRLADRGQETQYF.

The chain is built from TRBV15 and TRBJ2-3, with 12 bases that match TRBD1. V lost 4 bases, J lost 4 bases, and 9 bases stayed unmatched. The germline V gene encodes CDR1 LNHNV and CDR2 YYDKDF (reference sequence). The CDR3 is 17 residues long. The CDR3 DNA follows: TGTGCCACCAGCACCACTGGGGACAGGGGGCACGCAGATACGCAGTATTTT. This codes for CATSTTGDRGHADTQYF.

This clonotype has a count of ten or more. V usage is TRBV24-1 and J usage is TRBJ1-2; D is unclear. Germline-derived CDR1 and CDR2 are KGHDR and SFDVKD. The CDR3 runs 15 residues. V lost 11 bases to trimming and J lost 2 bases, with 20 bases between them. The CDR3 is CAILGRDGENYGYTF. As DNA, the CDR3 is TGTGCCATCCTAGGGCGTGATGGGGAGAACTATGGCTACACCTTC.

This clonotype has a count of ten or more. The chain combines TRBV20-1 with TRBJ2-7, with TRBD2 identical over 8 bases. The germline CDR1 and CDR2 sequences are DFQATT and SNEGSKA (reference sequence). The CDR3 has 18 residues. The junction had 19 bases not matched to a gene; V was cut back by 6 bases and J by 0 bases. In nucleotides, the CDR3 is TGCAGTGCAGGCGGGGGACGGGGGGGGGAATCCCGCTCCTACGAGCAGTACTTC. Protein: CSAGGGRGGESRSYEQYF.

This chain uses TRBV7-2 with TRBJ2-7; TRBD2 matches 9 bases. Germline CDR1 is SGHTA and CDR2 is FQGNSA. The CDR3 is made up of 20 amino acids. The trim removed 2 bases at V and 3 bases at J, leaving 20 bases unmatched. The CDR3 region is CASSLYPPELIAGEGYEQYF. The CDR3 DNA sequence: TGTGCCAGCAGCTTATACCCCCCAGAACTCATAGCGGGAGAAGGCTACGAGCAGTACTTC. Together with reference TRBV7-2 and TRBJ2-7, the CDR3 gives the full variable domain: GAGVSQSPSNKVTEKGKDVELRCDPISGHTALYWYRQSLGQGLEFLIYFQGNSAPDKSGLPSDRFSAERTGGSVSTLTIQRTQQEDSAVYLCASSLYPPELIAGEGYEQYFGPGTRLTVT.